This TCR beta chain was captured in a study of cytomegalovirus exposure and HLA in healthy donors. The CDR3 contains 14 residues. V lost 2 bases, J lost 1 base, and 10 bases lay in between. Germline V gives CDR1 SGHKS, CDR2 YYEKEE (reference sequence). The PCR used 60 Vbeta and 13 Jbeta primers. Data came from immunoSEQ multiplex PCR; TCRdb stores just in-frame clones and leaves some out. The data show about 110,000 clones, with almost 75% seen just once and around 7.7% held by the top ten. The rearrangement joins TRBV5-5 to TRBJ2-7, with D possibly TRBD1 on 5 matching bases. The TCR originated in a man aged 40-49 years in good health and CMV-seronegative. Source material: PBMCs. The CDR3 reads CASSFYQGSYEQYF. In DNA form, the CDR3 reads TGTGCCAGCAGCTTTTATCAGGGATCCTACGAGCAGTACTTC.